What follows are 20 T cell receptor beta chains derived from one specimen sequenced in a study of cytomegalovirus exposure and HLA in healthy donors. With 60 Vbeta and 13 Jbeta primers, the PCR was carried out. The data were produced by immunoSEQ multiplex PCR, yet TCRdb's version contains in-frame clones alone and is incomplete. The sample lists about 120,000 clones, roughly 79% seen once, with more than 1.5% in the top ten. Sample: PBMCs. These receptors all come from a woman between 18 and 29 years old in good health and CMV-seronegative.

The CDR3 sequence: CASSSGLVLEQYF. The CDR3 DNA reads TGTGCCAGCAGCTCAGGACTAGTCCTCGAGCAGTACTTC. V usage is TRBV7-9 and J usage is TRBJ2-7, with 7 positions matching TRBD2. The V gene end was trimmed by 4 bases and the J gene end by 6 bases; junction bases not matched to a gene: 6. In germline, CDR1 is SEHNR, CDR2 FQNEAQ (reference sequence). The CDR3 is made up of 13 amino acids.

Turning to this clone: The same CDR3 is also encoded by other DNA sequences in this sample. V and J are TRBV19 and TRBJ1-5, with no clear D. From germline, CDR1 is LNHDA and CDR2 SQIVND (reference sequence). The CDR3 runs 12 residues. V was clipped by 1 base and J by 7 bases, with 5 bases between them. CDR3 amino acids: CASSIAGQPQHF. The CDR3 DNA reads TGTGCCAGTAGTATAGCGGGACAGCCCCAGCATTTT.

This sequence joins TRBV2 and TRBJ1-5; D is unclear. Per germline, CDR1 SNHLY and CDR2 FYNNEI. The V end was cut by 4 bases, the J end by 4 bases, with 14 bases between. The CDR3 spans 15 residues. The CDR3 sequence is CASSGTVLNNQPQHF. The CDR3 region has the DNA TGTGCCAGCAGTGGCACGGTCCTTAATAATCAGCCCCAGCATTTT.

The V gene is TRBV7-2, the J gene TRBJ1-1; D possibly corresponds to TRBD1 (5 bases). The CDR3 spans 14 residues. The germline V and J ends were trimmed by 1 base and 4 bases, with 10 bases remaining between them. Germline V gives CDR1 SGHTA, CDR2 FQGNSA. The chain's CDR3 is CASSLGGGGTEAFF. The DNA of the CDR3 is TGTGCCAGCAGCTTAGGTGGGGGAGGCACTGAAGCTTTCTTT.

The chain uses TRBV7-8 and TRBJ1-2; TRBD1 matches at 9 bases. The CDR3 sequence is 17 residues long. The trim removed 1 base at V and 2 bases at J, leaving 8 bases unmatched. Germline CDR1 reads SGHVS; CDR2 reads FQNEAQ. CDR3 region: CASSLESRGQGNYGYTF. For the CDR3, the DNA is TGTGCCAGCAGCTTAGAGAGTAGAGGACAGGGGAACTATGGCTACACCTTC.

This clone turned up a few times. V is TRBV30 and J is TRBJ1-1, with TRBD1 matching 7 bases. The germline CDR1 and CDR2 sequences are GTSNPN and SVGIG (reference sequence). The length of the CDR3 is 14 residues. Trimming removed 2 bases from V and 3 bases from J; junction bases left unmatched: 6. CDR3 nucleotide sequence: TGTGCCTGGAGTTCCCAGACAGGGTACACTGAAGCTTTCTTT. It translates to CAWSSQTGYTEAFF.

J is TRBJ2-3 and V is TRBV19, with 7 nucleotides matching TRBD1. CDR1 and CDR2 from the germline V gene are LNHDA and SQIVND (reference sequence). The CDR3 is made up of 16 amino acids. Trimming took 5 bases from V and 3 from J; bases not matched to a gene: 11. The CDR3 protein is CASSADRAGSTDTQYF. The CDR3 DNA sequence: TGTGCCAGTAGTGCTGACAGGGCTGGTTCGACAGATACGCAGTATTTT.

The chain employs TRBV7-2 and TRBJ2-3, with TRBD2 as a possible D gene (6 bases). The CDR3 has 15 amino acids. The germline CDR1 and CDR2 sequences are SGHTA and FQGNSA. V lost 3 bases, J lost 0 bases, and 10 bases lay in between. The CDR3 DNA reads as TGTGCCAGCAGCTTGCGGGGCCGAAGCACAGATACGCAGTATTTT. Residues: CASSLRGRSTDTQYF.

This chain connects TRBV2 to TRBJ2-7; 7 bases match TRBD1. Per the germline V gene, CDR1 is SNHLY and CDR2 is FYNNEI. J was trimmed by 2 bases and V by 6 bases; bases with no gene match: 4. This CDR3 comprises 13 residues. The CDR3 DNA sequence: TGTGCCAGCAGGGGGACAGCCACCTACGAGCAGTACTTC. Its translation: CASRGTATYEQYF.

The gene calls are TRBV15 and TRBJ2-3; 10 bases line up with TRBD2. V was clipped by 5 bases and J by 3 bases; unmatched bases: 8. The CDR3 has 16 amino acids. Germline CDR1 LNHNV, CDR2 YYDKDF (reference sequence). The CDR3 loop reads CATSPRTSGITDTQYF. The CDR3 nucleotides read TGTGCCACCAGCCCACGAACTAGCGGGATAACAGATACGCAGTATTTT.

This rearrangement joins TRBV14 to TRBJ1-2, with D possibly being TRBD1 (6 bases). Trimming removed 1 base from V and 5 bases from J, with 14 bases in between. The germline V gene encodes CDR1 SGHDN and CDR2 FVKESK. This CDR3 region has 15 residues. CDR3 in amino acids: CASSQVTGGSYGYTF. The CDR3 DNA follows: TGTGCCAGCAGCCAAGTGACGGGGGGCTCGTATGGCTACACCTTC.

V and J are TRBV28 and TRBJ2-3; D might be TRBD2 (5 bases). The CDR3 contains 14 residues. Per the germline V gene, CDR1 is MDHEN and CDR2 is SYDVKM. V was pared by 5 bases and J by 1 base, with 10 bases between. CDR3 loop: CASSPWGGTDTQYF. For the CDR3, the DNA is TGTGCCAGCAGTCCATGGGGAGGCACAGATACGCAGTATTTT.

The genes are TRBV10-1 and TRBJ1-1; TRBD1 matches 9 bases. With 6 bases clipped from V and 5 bases from J, the junction kept 4 bases outside the gene matches. CDR1 is WNHNN, CDR2 SYGVQD, per germline (reference sequence). This CDR3 spans 13 amino acids. CDR3 bases: TGCGCCAGCAGCGACGACAGGGGGACTGAAGCTTTCTTT. Translated: CASSDDRGTEAFF.

J is TRBJ1-3 and V is TRBV6-5, with D perhaps TRBD1 (5 bases). Germline V gene data show CDR1 as MNHEY and CDR2 as SVGAGI. V lost 6 bases and J 0 bases, leaving 12 bases between the germline ends. The length of the CDR3 is 15 residues. CDR3 region: CASSPLRGSGNTIYF. The DNA of the CDR3 is TGTGCCAGCAGCCCTCTAAGGGGCTCTGGAAACACCATATATTTT.

The rearrangement joins TRBV9 to TRBJ2-7; possibly TRBD1 for D (6 bases). Looked up from germline, CDR1 is SGDLS and CDR2 is YYNGEE. The CDR3 loop spans 14 amino acids. V shed 0 bases and J shed 2 bases, with 9 bases lying between them. CDR3 residues: CASSVGQETYEQYF. CDR3 nucleotide sequence: TGTGCCAGCAGCGTAGGACAGGAAACCTACGAGCAGTACTTC.

This sequence joins TRBV29-1 and TRBJ2-3, with D tentatively TRBD1 (5 bases). The CDR3 length is 14 residues. V was clipped by 7 bases and J by 5 bases, with 19 bases between them. The germline V gene has CDR1 SQVTM and CDR2 ANQGSEA. The DNA of the CDR3 is TGCAGCGCCCGGGCAGCAGGCGGACAAGATACGCAGTATTTT. Protein sequence: CSARAAGGQDTQYF.

The rearrangement links TRBV7-8 to TRBJ2-5; 7 bases map to TRBD2. There are 16 residues in the CDR3. The ends lost 5 bases at V and 3 bases at J; junction bases unmatched: 12. Germline CDR1 is SGHVS and CDR2 is FQNEAQ. The DNA of the CDR3 is TGTGCCAGCAGCCCTAATGTGATCAGCGGGGAAGAGACCCAGTACTTC. It translates to CASSPNVISGEETQYF.

This chain uses TRBV2 with TRBJ1-3; D not resolved. Germline CDR1 and CDR2: SNHLY and FYNNEI. V was clipped by 6 bases and J by 0 bases, with 9 bases between them. The CDR3 is made up of 14 amino acids. As DNA, the CDR3 is TGTGCCAGCAGGGAAAGCTACTCTGGAAACACCATATATTTT. This translates into CASRESYSGNTIYF.

The rearrangement links TRBV10-3 to TRBJ1-1, with a possible D match to TRBD1 (6 bases). Trimming shortened V by 2 bases and J by 1 base, and 14 bases separated the two germline ends. CDR1 and CDR2 from the germline V gene are ENHRY and SYGVKD. The CDR3 loop spans 16 amino acids. The CDR3 loop reads CAISERARGANTEAFF. CDR3 bases: TGTGCCATCAGTGAGAGGGCCCGGGGGGCGAACACTGAAGCTTTCTTT.

The chain combines TRBV6-1 with TRBJ1-1; TRBD1 might be the D (5 bases). CDR1 is MNHNS, CDR2 SASEGT, per germline. CDR3 length: 13 residues. V shed 6 bases and J shed 1 base, with 9 bases lying between them. This chain's CDR3 is CASSAGPNTEAFF. CDR3 DNA: TGTGCCAGCAGCGCAGGGCCGAACACTGAAGCTTTCTTT.